These 8 T cell receptor beta chains were sequenced from one sample in a study of CD4 T cells in relation to SARS-CoV-2 and coronaviruses (dated by TCRdb to the early 2020s). Libraries were constructed by the immunoSEQ multiplex PCR assay. Entries here come from immuneACCESS through TCRdb and include only in-frame sequences with V and J called. Some clones fail to appear in such tables; in the studies checked, an unresolved V gene covers under half of the shortfall, and the cause of the remainder is unknown. The sample table holds around 65,000 clones, of which about 89% were seen once. Together, the top ten hold 1.6% of the sample. CD4+ T cells from unexposed donors were collected before the COVID-19 pandemic (2011-2018). The specimen was memory CD4+ T cells from PBMCs. In light of the paper, this sample's cell subset or site label describes: memory (non-naive) CD4+ T cells. These receptors came from a human donor in good health.

This chain links TRBV12-3 or TRBV12-4 with TRBJ2-7; TRBD1 matches 8 bases. V dropped 4 bases and J dropped 5; count of bases not matched to a gene: 4. The CDR3 has 13 residues. The CDR3 DNA is TGTGCCAGCAGTTGGACAGGGCGGGACGAGCAGTACTTC. Its protein product is CASSWTGRDEQYF.

The chain links TRBV10-3 to TRBJ1-1; D is ambiguous. Germline V gene sequence: CDR1 ENHRY, CDR2 SYGVKD. This CDR3 contains 14 residues. V lost 9 bases and J lost 3, with 17 bases in between. CDR3 amino acids: CAISWNSLDTEAFF. In DNA form, the CDR3 reads TGTGCCATATCCTGGAACAGCCTAGACACTGAAGCTTTCTTT.

This clone was recorded only once. The rearrangement joins TRBV28 to TRBJ1-6, with 8 bases that match TRBD1. The junction had 11 bases not matched to a gene; V was cut back by 6 bases and J by 10 bases. The CDR3 extends over 15 amino acids. Looked up from germline, CDR1 is MDHEN and CDR2 is SYDVKM. The CDR3 DNA reads as TGTGCCAGCAGAGCCGACAGGGGACGGGACTCACCCCTCCACTTT. Protein product: CASRADRGRDSPLHF.

This chain connects TRBV30 to TRBJ2-7; no firm D call. V was trimmed by 2 bases and J by 2 bases, leaving 7 bases between them. Germline CDR1 reads GTSNPN; CDR2 reads SVGIG (reference sequence). The CDR3 is 12 residues long. CDR3 nucleotide sequence: TGTGCCTGGAGTCAAGGGACCTACGAGCAGTACTTC. It yields the protein CAWSQGTYEQYF.

CDR3 residues: CASSLTGQGYTEAFF. Here the CDR3 DNA reads TGCGCCAGCAGCTTGACGGGACAGGGCTACACTGAAGCTTTCTTT. The gene calls are TRBV5-1 and TRBJ1-1; 9 positions match TRBD1. The CDR3 runs to 15 residues. Germline V gene lookup returns CDR1 SGHRS and CDR2 YFSETQ. After removal of 1 base from V and 3 bases from J, the junction contained 4 bases not matched to a gene. The entire variable domain, with the rest obtained from reference TRBV5-1 and TRBJ1-1, is as follows: KAGVTQTPRYLIKTRGQQVTLSCSPISGHRSVSWYQQTPGQGLQFLFEYFSETQRNKGNFPGRFSGRQFSNSRSEMNVSTLELGDSALYLCASSLTGQGYTEAFFGQGTRLTVV.

The chain combines TRBV4-3 with TRBJ2-3; D call uncertain. This CDR3 region has 14 residues. Trimming took off 0 bases at V and 3 bases at J, with 7 bases between the two ends. Germline lookup yields CDR1 LGHNA and CDR2 YSLEER. CDR3 nucleotide sequence: TGCGCCAGCAGCCAAGATCCCGCAACAGATACGCAGTATTTT. This encodes CASSQDPATDTQYF.

V gene TRBV5-1 combines with J gene TRBJ1-1; possible D gene TRBD1, 6 bases. This CDR3 is built from 14 residues. Germline loops: CDR1 SGHRS, CDR2 YFSETQ. Trimming pared 0 bases from V and 5 bases from J, leaving 11 bases between. As DNA, the CDR3 is TGCGCCAGCAGCTTGGAAGGGGGGGCAACTGAAGCTTTCTTT. Translation: CASSLEGGATEAFF.

The chain links TRBV19 to TRBJ2-6; possibly TRBD1 for D (5 bases). The CDR3 contains 17 residues. Germline CDR1 is LNHDA and CDR2 is SQIVND (reference sequence). V lost 5 bases and J lost 0, with 14 bases in between. The CDR3 sequence is CASSYLGQDSGANVLTF. Here the CDR3 DNA reads TGTGCCAGTAGTTATTTGGGGCAGGACTCTGGGGCCAACGTCCTGACTTTC.